This TCR beta chain was sequenced in a study of identical twins. The V gene end was trimmed by 4 bases and the J gene end by 7 bases; junction bases not matched to a gene: 12. The CDR3 has 16 amino acids. Per the germline V gene, CDR1 is SGHRS and CDR2 is YFSETQ. One entry per CDR3 protein results from TCRdb running MiXCR on the 5' RACE reads. The repertoire has hundreds of thousands of distinct CDR3 sequences, 5.5% to 7.5% of them found once; the top ten carry 1.5% to 2%. On this clonotype itself: Its antigen is unknown.

Regarding the study as a whole: A lower insertion count was a feature of abundant cord blood beta clonotypes, with no such feature in memory repertoires. Excess sharing by twins proved weaker in beta out-of-frame sequences.

This chain joins TRBV5-1 and TRBJ2-1, with 9 bases that match TRBD1. The receptor's source is a man in his late teens or twenties in good health. The specimen sequenced was naive T cells sorted from blood. CDR3 protein: CASSPGRDRVINEQFF. CDR3 in DNA: TGCGCCAGCAGCCCGGGGCGGGACAGGGTAATAAATGAGCAGTTCTTC.